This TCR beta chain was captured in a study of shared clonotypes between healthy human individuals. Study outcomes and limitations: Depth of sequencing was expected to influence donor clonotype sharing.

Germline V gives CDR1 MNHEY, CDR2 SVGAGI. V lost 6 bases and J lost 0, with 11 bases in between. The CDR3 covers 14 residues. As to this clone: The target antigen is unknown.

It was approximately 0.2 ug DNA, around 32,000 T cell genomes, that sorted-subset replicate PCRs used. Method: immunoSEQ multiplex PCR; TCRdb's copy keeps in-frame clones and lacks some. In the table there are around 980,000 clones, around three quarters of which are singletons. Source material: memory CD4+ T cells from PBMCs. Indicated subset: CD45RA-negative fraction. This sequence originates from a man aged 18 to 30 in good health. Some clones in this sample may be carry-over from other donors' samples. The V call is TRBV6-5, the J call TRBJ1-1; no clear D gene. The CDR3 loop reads CASSYTVMNTEAFF. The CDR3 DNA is TGTGCCAGCAGCTACACAGTGATGAACACTGAAGCTTTCTTT.